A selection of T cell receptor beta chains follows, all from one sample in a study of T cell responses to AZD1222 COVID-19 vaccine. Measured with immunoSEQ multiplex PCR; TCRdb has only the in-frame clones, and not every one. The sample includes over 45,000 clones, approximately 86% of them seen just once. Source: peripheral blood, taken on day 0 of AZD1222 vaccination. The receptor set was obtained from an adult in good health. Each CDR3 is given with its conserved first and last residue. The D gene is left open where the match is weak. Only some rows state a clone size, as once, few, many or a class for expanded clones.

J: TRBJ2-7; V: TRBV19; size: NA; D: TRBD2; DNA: TGTGCCAGTAAGGCTATGACTAGCGCATACGAGCAGTACTTC; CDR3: CASKAMTSAYEQYF
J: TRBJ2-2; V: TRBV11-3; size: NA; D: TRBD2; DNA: TGTGCCAGCAGCTTAACTAGCGGGAGCTGGGGATCCGGGGAGCTGTTTTTT; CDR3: CASSLTSGSWGSGELFF
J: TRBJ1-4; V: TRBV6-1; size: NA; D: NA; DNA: TGTGCCAGCAGTGAACGAAATGAAAAACTGTTTTTT; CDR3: CASSERNEKLFF
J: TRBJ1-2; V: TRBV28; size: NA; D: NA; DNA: TGTGCCAGCAGTTTATTTCGGGGGAGTCGGGGCTACACCTTC; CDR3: CASSLFRGSRGYTF
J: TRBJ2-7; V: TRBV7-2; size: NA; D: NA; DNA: TGTGCCAGCAGCTTAGAGGGAGGGGGTACCCCCTCCGAGCAGTACTTC; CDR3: CASSLEGGGTPSEQYF
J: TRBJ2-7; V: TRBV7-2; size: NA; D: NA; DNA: TGTGCCAGCAGCTTGGCGGTTAACTACGAGCAGTACTTC; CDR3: CASSLAVNYEQYF
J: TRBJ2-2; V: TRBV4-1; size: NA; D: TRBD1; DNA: TGCGCCAGCAGCCAAGGAAGCCTTCGAGGGACAGGGGCGGGCACCGGGGAGCTGTTTTTT; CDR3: CASSQGSLRGTGAGTGELFF
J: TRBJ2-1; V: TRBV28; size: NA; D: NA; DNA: TGTGCCAGCAGCGGCTCGGGGAGTTGGTCGGGGGCCCCTAGCTCCTACAATGAGCAGTTCTTC; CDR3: CASSGSGSWSGAPSSYNEQFF
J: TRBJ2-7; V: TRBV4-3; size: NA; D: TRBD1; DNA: TGCGCCAGCAGCCAAGCCACAGGGACAGGGAATTACGAGCAGTACTTC; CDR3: CASSQATGTGNYEQYF
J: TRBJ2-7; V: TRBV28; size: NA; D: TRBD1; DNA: TGTGCCAGCAGTTTATCTGACAGGGGCTACGAGCAGTACTTC; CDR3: CASSLSDRGYEQYF
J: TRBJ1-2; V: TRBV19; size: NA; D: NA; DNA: TGTGCGAGTGGGGCCAGGGTCTTCTATGGCTACACCTTC; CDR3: CASGARVFYGYTF
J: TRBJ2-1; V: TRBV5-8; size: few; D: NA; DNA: TGTGCCAGCAGCCCCCCGCCTAGTAGCTATGAGCAGTTCTTC; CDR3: CASSPPPSSYEQFF
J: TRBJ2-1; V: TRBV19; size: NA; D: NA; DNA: TGTGCCAGTAGTATGGGGCCTAGCCGGACTCTGGGACAGTTCTTC; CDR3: CASSMGPSRTLGQFF
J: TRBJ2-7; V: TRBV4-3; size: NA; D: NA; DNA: TGCGCCAGCAGCCCAGGAGATGCCTGGGAGCAGTACTTC; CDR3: CASSPGDAWEQYF
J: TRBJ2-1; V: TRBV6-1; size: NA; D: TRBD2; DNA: TGTGCCAGCAGTGAACGAGTAGCGGGAGGGCCCTCTTCCGAGCAGTTCTTC; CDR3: CASSERVAGGPSSEQFF
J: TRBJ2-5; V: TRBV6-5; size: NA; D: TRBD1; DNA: TGTGCCAGCAGTCCGCTCAGGGGGAGAGAAGAGACCCAGTACTTC; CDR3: CASSPLRGREETQYF
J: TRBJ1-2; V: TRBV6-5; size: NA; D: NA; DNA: TGTGCCAGCAGGTCCGGGACATACTATGGCTACACCTTC; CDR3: CASRSGTYYGYTF
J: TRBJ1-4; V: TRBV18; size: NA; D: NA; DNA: TGTGCCAGCTCCCCTAGGACGGATGCAACTAATGAAAAACTGTTTTTT; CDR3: CASSPRTDATNEKLFF
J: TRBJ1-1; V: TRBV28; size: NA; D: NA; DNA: TGTGCCAGCAGTTTATGGGGAGGAGAAGCTTTCTTT; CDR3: CASSLWGGEAFF
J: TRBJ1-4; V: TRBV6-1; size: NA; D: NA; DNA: TGTGCCAGCAGTGATTGGTTCATTGGGGATGAAAAACTGTTTTTT; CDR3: CASSDWFIGDEKLFF
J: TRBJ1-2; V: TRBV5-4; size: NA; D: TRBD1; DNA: TGTGCCAGCAGCTTGGCCGGGACAGGTTATAACTATGGCTACACCTTC; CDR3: CASSLAGTGYNYGYTF
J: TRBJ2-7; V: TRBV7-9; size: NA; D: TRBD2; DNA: TGTGCCAGCAGCTTTTCGATGACTAGCGGGCTCTCCTACGAGCAGTACTTC; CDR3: CASSFSMTSGLSYEQYF
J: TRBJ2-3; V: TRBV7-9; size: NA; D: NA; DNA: TGTGCCAGCAGCCCAAAGACGGCAGATACGCAGTATTTT; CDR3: CASSPKTADTQYF
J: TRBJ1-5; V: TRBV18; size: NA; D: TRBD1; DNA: TGTGCCAGCTCACGTCCGGACAGGGCATGGGAGCCCCAGCATTTT; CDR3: CASSRPDRAWEPQHF
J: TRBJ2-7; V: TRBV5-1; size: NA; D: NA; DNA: TGCGCCAGCAGCTTTGATAGCGTAGCCTACGAGCAGTACTTC; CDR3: CASSFDSVAYEQYF
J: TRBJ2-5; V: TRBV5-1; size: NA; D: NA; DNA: TGCGCCAGCAGCTTGTCTCTGGGGTGGCAGACCCAGTACTTC; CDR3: CASSLSLGWQTQYF
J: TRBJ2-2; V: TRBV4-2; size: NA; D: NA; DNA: TGTGCCAGCAGCCTTATCGGGGCAGGTGGACGCGGAGGGGAGCTGTTTTTT; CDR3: CASSLIGAGGRGGELFF
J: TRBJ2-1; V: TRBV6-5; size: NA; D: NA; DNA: TGTGCCAGCAGTTATTCCGGACAATACAATGAGCAGTTCTTC; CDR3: CASSYSGQYNEQFF
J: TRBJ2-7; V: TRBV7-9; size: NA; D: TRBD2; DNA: TGTGCCAGCAGCTTGGGTTCTAGCGGGAGTATCGACGAGCAGTACTTC; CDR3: CASSLGSSGSIDEQYF
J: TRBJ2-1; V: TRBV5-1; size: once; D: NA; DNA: TGCGCCAGCAGCTTGCACGGCAATGAGCAGTTCTTC; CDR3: CASSLHGNEQFF
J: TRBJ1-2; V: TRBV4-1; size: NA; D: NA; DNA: TGCGCCAGCAGCCAAGAAGATGCTTATGGCTACACCTTC; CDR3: CASSQEDAYGYTF
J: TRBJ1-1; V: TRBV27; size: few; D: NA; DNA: TGTGCCAGTCGGGGGGGTTACACTGAAGCTTTCTTT; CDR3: CASRGGYTEAFF
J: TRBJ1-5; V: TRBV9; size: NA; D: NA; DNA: TGTGCCAGCAGCGTAGCTAGCGGCCAGCCCCAGCATTTT; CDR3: CASSVASGQPQHF